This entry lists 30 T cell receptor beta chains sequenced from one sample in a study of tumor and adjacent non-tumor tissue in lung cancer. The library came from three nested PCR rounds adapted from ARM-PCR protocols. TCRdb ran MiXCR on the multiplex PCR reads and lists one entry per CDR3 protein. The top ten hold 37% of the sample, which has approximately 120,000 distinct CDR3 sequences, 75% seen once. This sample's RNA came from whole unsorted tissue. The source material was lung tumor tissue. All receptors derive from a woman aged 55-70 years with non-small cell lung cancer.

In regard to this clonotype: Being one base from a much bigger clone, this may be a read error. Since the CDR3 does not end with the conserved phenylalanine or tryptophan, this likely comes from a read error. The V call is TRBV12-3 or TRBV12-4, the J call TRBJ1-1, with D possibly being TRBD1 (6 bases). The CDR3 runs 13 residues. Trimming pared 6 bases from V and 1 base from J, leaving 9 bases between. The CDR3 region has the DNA TGTGCCAGCAGGGGGGACAAGAACACTGAAGCTTTCATT. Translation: CASRGDKNTEAFI.

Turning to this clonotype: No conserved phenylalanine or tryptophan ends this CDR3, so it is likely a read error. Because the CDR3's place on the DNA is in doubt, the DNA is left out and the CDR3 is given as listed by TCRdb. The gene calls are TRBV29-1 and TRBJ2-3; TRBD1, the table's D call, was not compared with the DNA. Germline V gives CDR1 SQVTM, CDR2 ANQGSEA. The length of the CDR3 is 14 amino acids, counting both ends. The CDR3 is CSVTPGQETDTQFS.

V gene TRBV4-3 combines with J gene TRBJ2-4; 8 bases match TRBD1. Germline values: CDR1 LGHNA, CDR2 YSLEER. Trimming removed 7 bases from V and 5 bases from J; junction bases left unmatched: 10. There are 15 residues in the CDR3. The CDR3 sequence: CASNPQGVGENIQYF. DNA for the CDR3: TGCGCCAGCAACCCACAGGGGGTCGGCGAAAACATTCAGTACTTC.

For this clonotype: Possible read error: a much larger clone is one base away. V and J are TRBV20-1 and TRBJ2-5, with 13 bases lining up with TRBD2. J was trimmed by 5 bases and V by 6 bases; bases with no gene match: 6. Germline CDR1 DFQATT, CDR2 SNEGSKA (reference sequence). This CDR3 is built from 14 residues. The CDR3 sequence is CSAFTSGRGETQYF. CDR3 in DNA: TGCAGTGCCTTTACTAGCGGGAGGGGGGAGACCCAGTACTTC.

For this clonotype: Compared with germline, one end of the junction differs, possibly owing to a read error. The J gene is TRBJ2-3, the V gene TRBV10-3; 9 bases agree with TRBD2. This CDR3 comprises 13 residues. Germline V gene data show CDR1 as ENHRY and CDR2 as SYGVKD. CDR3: CAFSGTSRDTQYF. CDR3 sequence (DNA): TGTGCCTTCAGTGGGACTAGCCGGGATACGCAGTATTTT.

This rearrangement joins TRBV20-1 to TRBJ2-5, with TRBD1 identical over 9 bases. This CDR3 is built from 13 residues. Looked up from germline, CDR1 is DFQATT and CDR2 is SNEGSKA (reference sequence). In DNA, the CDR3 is TGCACCCTTACACAGGGGGCGGAGGAGACCCAGTACTTC. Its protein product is CTLTQGAEETQYF.

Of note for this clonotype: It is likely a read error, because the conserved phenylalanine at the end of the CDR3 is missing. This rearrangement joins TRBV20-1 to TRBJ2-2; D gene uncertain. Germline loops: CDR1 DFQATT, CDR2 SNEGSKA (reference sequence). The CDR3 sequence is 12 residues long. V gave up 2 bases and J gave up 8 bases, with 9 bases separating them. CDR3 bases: TGCAGTGCTAGATCGATCACAGGGGAGCTGTTTTCT. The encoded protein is CSARSITGELFS.

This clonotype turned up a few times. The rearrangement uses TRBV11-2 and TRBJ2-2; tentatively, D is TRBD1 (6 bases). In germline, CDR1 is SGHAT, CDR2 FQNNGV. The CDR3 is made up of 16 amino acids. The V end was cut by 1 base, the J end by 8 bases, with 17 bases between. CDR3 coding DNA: TGTGCCAGCAGCTTAGTCCGTACAGGGATCCTTGGGGAGCTGTTTTTT. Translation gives CASSLVRTGILGELFF.

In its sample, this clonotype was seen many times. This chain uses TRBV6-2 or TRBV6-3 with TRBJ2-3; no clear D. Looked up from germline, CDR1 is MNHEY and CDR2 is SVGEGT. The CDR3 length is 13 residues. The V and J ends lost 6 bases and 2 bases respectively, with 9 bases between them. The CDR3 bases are TGTGCCAGCAGCTCACCCAACACAGATACGCAGTATTTT. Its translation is CASSSPNTDTQYF.

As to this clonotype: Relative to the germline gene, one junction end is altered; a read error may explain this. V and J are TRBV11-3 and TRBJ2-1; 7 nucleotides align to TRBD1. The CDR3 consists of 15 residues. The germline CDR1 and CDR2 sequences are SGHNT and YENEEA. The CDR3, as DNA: TGTGCCAGTAGCTTGGGACAGTCGGCCAACAATGAGCAGTTCTTC. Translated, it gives CASSLGQSANNEQFF.

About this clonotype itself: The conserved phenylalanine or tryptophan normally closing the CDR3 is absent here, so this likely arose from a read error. CDR3 coding DNA: TGTGCCAGTTTCCGGGACAGGGGTCGGCCCCAGCATTCT. Its protein is CASFRDRGRPQHS. V and J are TRBV11-2 and TRBJ1-5, with 10 bases fitting TRBD1. J was trimmed by 9 bases and V by 9 bases; bases with no gene match: 8. This CDR3 spans 13 amino acids. The germline V gene has CDR1 SGHAT and CDR2 FQNNGV.

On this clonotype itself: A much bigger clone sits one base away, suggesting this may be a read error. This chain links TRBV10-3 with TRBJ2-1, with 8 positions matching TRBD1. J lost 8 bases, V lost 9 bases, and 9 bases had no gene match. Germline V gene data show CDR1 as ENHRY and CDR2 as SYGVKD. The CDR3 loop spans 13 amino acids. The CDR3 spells CAISRTGFHEQFF. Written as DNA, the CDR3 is TGTGCCATTTCCAGGACAGGGTTCCATGAGCAGTTCTTC.

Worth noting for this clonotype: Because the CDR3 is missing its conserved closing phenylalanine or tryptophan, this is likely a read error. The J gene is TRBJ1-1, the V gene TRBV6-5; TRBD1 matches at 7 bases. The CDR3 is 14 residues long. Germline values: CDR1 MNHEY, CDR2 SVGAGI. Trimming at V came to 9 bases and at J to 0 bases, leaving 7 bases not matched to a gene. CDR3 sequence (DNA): TGTGCCAGTAGGGGGCCTCTATTGAACACTGAAGCTTTCATT. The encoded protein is CASRGPLLNTEAFI.

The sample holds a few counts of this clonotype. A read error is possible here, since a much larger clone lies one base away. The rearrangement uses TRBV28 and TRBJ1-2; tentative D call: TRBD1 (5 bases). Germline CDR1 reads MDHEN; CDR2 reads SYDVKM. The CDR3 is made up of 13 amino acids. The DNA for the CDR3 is TGTACCAGCAGTTGGTTGCAGGGAAAGCAAGCCACCTTC. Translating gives CTSSWLQGKQATF.

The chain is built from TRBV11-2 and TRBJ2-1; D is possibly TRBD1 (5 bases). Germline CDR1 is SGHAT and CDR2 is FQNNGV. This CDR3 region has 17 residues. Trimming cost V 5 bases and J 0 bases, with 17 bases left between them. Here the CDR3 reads CASSLGRQISSYNEQFF. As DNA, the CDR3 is TGTGCCAGCAGCCTGGGAAGACAGATCAGCTCCTACAATGAGCAGTTCTTC.

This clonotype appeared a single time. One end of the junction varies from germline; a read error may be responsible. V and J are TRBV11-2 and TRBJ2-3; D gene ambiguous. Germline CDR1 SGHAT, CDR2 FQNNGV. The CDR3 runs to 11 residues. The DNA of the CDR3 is TGTGTCAGCACCTTAACTGATACGCAGTTTTTT. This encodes CVSTLTDTQFF.

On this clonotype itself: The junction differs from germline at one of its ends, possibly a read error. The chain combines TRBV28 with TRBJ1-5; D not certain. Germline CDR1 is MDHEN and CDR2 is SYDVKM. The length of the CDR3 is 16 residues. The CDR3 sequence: CASLPPTGYSNHPQHF. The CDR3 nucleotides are TGTGCCAGCCTCCCTCCGACCGGCTATAGTAATCATCCCCAGCATTTT.

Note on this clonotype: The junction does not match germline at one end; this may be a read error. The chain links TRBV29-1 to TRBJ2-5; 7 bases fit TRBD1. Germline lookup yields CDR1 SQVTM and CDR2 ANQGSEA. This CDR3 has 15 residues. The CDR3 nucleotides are TGCAGGGTTGAAGGGGGCACAGGGAATTGGGAGACCCAGTACTTC. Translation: CRVEGGTGNWETQYF.

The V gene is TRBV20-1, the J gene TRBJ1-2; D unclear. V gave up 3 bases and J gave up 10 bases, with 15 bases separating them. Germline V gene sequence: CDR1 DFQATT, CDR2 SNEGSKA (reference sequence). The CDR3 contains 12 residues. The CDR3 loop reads CSASCLRSVYTF. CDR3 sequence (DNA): TGCAGTGCTAGCTGTCTGCGTTCCGTCTACACCTTC.

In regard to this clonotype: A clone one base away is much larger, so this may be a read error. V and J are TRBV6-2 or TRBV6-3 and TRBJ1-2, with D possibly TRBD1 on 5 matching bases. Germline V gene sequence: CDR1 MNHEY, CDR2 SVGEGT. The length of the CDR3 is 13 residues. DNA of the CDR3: TGTGCCAGCAGTTCGACGGACAACTATGGCTACATCTTC. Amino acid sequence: CASSSTDNYGYIF.

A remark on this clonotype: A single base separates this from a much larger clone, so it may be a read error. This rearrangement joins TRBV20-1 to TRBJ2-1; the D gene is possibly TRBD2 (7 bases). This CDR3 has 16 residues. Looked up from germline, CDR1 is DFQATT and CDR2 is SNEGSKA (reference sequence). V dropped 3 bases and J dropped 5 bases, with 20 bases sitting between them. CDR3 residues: CSASRVGGAGHNEQFF. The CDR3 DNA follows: TGCAGTGCTAGTAGGGTGGGGGGGGCTGGTCACAATGAGCAGTTCTTC.

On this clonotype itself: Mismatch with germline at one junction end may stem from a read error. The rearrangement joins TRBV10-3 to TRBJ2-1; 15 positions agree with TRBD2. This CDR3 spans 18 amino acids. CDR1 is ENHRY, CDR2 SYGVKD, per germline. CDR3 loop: CAVSESGRTSGGDNEQFF. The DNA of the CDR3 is TGTGCCGTCAGTGAGTCGGGACGGACTAGCGGGGGGGATAATGAGCAGTTCTTC.

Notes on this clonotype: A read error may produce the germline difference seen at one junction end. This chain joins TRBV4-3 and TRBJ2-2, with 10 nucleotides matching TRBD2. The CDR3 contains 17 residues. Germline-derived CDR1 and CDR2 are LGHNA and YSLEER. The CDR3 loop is CGSSPAASGSRTGELFF. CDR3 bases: TGCGGCAGCAGCCCCGCGGCTAGCGGGAGTCGCACCGGGGAGCTGTTTTTT.

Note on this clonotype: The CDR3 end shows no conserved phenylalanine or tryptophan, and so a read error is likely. As DNA, the CDR3 is TGCAGTACTGGACCCCTGGGAACGGGGGGAAACGATGAGCAGTTCTAC. Translating it yields CSTGPLGTGGNDEQFY. This sequence joins TRBV20-1 and TRBJ2-1, with 7 bases lining up with TRBD2. The CDR3 is made up of 16 amino acids. CDR1 and CDR2 (germline): DFQATT, SNEGSKA (reference sequence). The junction had 21 bases not matched to a gene; V was cut back by 8 bases and J by 8 bases.

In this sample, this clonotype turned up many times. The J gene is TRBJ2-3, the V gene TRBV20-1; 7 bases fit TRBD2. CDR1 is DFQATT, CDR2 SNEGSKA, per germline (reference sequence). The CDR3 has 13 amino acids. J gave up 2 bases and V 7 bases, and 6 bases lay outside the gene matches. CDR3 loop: CSVKAGYTDTQYF. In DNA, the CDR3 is TGCAGTGTCAAAGCGGGATACACAGATACGCAGTATTTT.

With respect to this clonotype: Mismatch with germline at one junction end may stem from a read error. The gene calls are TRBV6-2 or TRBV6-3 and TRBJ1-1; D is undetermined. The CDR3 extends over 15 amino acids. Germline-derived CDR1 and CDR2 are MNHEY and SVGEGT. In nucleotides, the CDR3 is TGTGACAGCCTCCGGACCGGTGGAGGGAACATTGAAGCTTTCTTT. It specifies CDSLRTGGGNIEAFF.

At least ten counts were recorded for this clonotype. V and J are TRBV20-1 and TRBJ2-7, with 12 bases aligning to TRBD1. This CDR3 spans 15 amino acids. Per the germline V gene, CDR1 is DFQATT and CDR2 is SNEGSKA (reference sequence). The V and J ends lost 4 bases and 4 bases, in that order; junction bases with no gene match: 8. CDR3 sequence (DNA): TGCAGTGCTAACCCCCGGGACAGGGGGCTGTACGAGCAGTACTTC. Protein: CSANPRDRGLYEQYF.

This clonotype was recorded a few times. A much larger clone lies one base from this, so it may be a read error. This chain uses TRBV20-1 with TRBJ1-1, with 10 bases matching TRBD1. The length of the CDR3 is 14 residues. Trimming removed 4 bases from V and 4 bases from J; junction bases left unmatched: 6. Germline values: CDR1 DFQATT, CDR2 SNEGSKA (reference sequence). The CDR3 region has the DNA TGCAGTGCTAAAGGACAGGGGGTGGCCACTGAAGCTTTCTTT. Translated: CSAKGQGVATEAFF.

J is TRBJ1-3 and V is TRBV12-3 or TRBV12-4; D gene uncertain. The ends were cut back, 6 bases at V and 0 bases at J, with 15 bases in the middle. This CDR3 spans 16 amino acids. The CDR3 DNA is TGTGCCAGCAGATCCACCTTCACAGCCTCTGGAAACACCATATATTTT. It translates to CASRSTFTASGNTIYF.

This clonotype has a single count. The CDR3 DNA follows: TGTGCCAGCAAACGGGGGGGCGATATCCAAGAGACCCAGTACTTC. This translates into CASKRGGDIQETQYF. This chain connects TRBV4-2 to TRBJ2-5, with 8 bases matching TRBD2. The germline CDR1 and CDR2 sequences are LGHNA and YNFKEQ. The CDR3 is 15 amino acids. V was pared by 7 bases and J by 1 base, with 8 bases of the junction left unmatched.